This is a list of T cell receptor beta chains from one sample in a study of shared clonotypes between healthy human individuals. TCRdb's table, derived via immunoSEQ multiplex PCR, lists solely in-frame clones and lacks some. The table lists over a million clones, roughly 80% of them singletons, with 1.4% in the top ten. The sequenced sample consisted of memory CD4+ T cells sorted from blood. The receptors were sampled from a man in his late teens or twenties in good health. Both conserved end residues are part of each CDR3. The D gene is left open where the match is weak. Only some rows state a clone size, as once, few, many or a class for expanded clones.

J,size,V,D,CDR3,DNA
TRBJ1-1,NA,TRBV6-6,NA,CASSPLGGGLDTEAFF,TGTGCCAGCAGTCCCTTGGGGGGGGGTTTAGACACTGAAGCTTTCTTT
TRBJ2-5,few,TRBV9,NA,CASSPGGGGGLGETQYF,TGTGCCAGCAGCCCTGGAGGAGGGGGCGGATTAGGAGAGACCCAGTACTTC
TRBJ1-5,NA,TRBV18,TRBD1,CASSPGTGAQPQHF,TGTGCCAGCTCTCCCGGGACAGGGGCCCAGCCCCAGCATTTT
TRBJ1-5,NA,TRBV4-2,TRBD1,CASSPTGQGDSNQPQHF,TGTGCCAGCAGCCCTACGGGACAGGGAGATAGCAATCAGCCCCAGCATTTT
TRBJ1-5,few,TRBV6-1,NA,CASSDRDNQPQHF,TGTGCCAGCAGTGACCGGGACAATCAGCCCCAGCATTTT
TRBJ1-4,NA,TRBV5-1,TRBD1,CASSLGQGTNEKLFF,TGCGCCAGCAGCTTGGGACAGGGGACTAATGAAAAACTGTTTTTT
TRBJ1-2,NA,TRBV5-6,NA,CASSWATESYGYTF,TGTGCCAGCAGCTGGGCGACAGAGTCATATGGCTACACCTTC
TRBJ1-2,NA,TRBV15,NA,CATSTLNYGYTF,TGTGCCACCTCAACACTAAACTATGGCTACACCTTC
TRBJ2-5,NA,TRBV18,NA,CASSPGGPETQYF,TGTGCCAGCTCACCAGGGGGTCCGGAGACCCAGTACTTC
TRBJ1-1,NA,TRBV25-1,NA,CASSESTVGAAEAFF,TGTGCCAGCAGTGAATCGACTGTAGGCGCTGCTGAAGCTTTCTTT
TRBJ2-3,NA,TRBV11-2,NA,CASSLDLGVAADTQYF,TGTGCCAGCAGCTTAGATCTCGGGGTAGCTGCAGATACGCAGTATTTT
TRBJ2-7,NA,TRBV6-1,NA,CASSEGSLGEQYF,TGTGCCAGCAGTGAGGGTAGCCTGGGGGAGCAGTACTTC
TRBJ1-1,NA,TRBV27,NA,CASNDGLNTEAFF,TGTGCCAGCAATGACGGTTTGAACACTGAAGCTTTCTTT
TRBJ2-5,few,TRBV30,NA,CAWRGESTPWYF,TGTGCCTGGAGGGGAGAAAGTACCCCATGGTACTTC
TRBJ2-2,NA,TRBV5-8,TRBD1,CASSPRGTGGTGELFF,TGTGCCAGCAGCCCCCGGGGGACAGGTGGTACCGGGGAGCTGTTTTTT
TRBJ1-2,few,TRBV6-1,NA,CASRVRANYGYTF,TGTGCCAGCAGGGTACGCGCTAACTATGGCTACACCTTC
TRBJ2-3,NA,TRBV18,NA,CASSPGSSRPQSTDTQYF,TGTGCCAGCTCACCGGGAAGTTCTCGGCCCCAGTCCACAGATACGCAGTATTTT
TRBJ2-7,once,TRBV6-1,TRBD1,CASSDHDRVYEQYF,TGTGCCAGCAGTGACCATGACAGGGTATACGAGCAGTACTTC
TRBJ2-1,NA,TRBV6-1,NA,CASSESREQFF,TGTGCCAGCAGTGAATCCCGAGAGCAGTTCTTC
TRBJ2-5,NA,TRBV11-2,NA,CASSLVAGAAETQYF,TGTGCCAGCAGCTTAGTGGCGGGGGCGGCAGAGACCCAGTACTTC
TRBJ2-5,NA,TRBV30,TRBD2,CACPGTSGGGTQYF,TGTGCCTGCCCTGGGACTAGCGGGGGAGGGACCCAGTACTTC
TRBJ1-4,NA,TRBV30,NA,CAWSVPGKSTNEKLFF,TGTGCCTGGAGTGTCCCGGGGAAGTCAACTAATGAAAAACTGTTTTTT
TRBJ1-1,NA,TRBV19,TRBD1,CASSLSPGQGANTEAFF,TGTGCCAGTAGTTTGTCCCCGGGACAGGGGGCGAACACTGAAGCTTTCTTT
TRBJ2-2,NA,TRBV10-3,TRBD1,CAIQQGFGTGELFF,TGTGCCATCCAACAGGGGTTCGGAACCGGGGAGCTGTTTTTT
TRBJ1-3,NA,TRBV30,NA,CAWIEQSSGNTIYF,TGTGCCTGGATTGAACAGAGCTCTGGAAACACCATATATTTT
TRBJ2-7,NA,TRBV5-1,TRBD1,CASSWGQGNHEQYF,TGCGCCAGCAGCTGGGGACAGGGGAATCACGAGCAGTACTTC
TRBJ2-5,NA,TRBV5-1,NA,CASSLERFGETQYF,TGCGCCAGCAGCTTGGAACGGTTCGGGGAGACCCAGTACTTC
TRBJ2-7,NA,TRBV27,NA,CASSKGVGSYEQYF,TGTGCCAGCAGTAAAGGGGTTGGGTCTTACGAGCAGTACTTC
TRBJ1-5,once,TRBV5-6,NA,CASSLSESLNQPQHF,TGTGCCAGCAGCTTGAGTGAATCGCTGAATCAGCCCCAGCATTTT
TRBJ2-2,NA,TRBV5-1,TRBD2,CASSPGREHTGELFF,TGCGCCAGCAGCCCCGGGAGGGAGCACACCGGGGAGCTGTTTTTT
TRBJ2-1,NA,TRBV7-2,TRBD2,CASSLGTSGIRNEQFF,TGTGCCAGCAGCTTAGGGACTAGCGGGATTAGGAATGAGCAGTTCTTC
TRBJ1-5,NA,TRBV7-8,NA,CASSLIVRNQPQHF,TGTGCCAGCAGCTTAATCGTCCGCAATCAGCCCCAGCATTTT
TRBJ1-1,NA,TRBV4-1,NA,CASRLRGNTEAFF,TGCGCCAGCAGACTACGTGGGAACACTGAAGCTTTCTTT
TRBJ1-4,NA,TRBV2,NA,CATQRGGDEKLFF,TGTGCTACACAGAGGGGAGGGGATGAAAAACTGTTTTTT
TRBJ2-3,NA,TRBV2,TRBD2,CASSGSAGGQPSTDTQYF,TGTGCCAGCAGTGGTTCGGCGGGGGGGCAACCGAGCACAGATACGCAGTATTTT
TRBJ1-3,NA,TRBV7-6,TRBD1,CASSPGTALYF,TGTGCCAGCAGCCCCGGGACAGCCTTATATTTT
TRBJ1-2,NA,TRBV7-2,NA,CASSHGMGGYTF,TGTGCCAGCAGTCACGGCATGGGGGGCTACACCTTC
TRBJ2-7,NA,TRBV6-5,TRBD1,CASSTGQVPNEQYF,TGTGCCAGCAGTACCGGACAGGTTCCGAACGAGCAGTACTTC
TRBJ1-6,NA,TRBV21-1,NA,CASSKGVDNSPLHF,TGTGCCAGCAGCAAAGGTGTGGATAATTCACCCCTCCACTTT
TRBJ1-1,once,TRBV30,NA,CAWSALNTEAFF,TGTGCCTGGAGTGCCCTGAACACTGAAGCTTTCTTT
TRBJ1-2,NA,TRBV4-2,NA,CASSPGPKYGYTF,TGTGCCAGCAGCCCGGGGCCTAAGTATGGCTACACCTTC
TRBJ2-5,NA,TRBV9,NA,CASSVFISETQYF,TGTGCCAGCAGCGTATTTATCTCGGAGACCCAGTACTTC
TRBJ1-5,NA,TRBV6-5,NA,CASSSTGIGRQPQHF,TGTGCCAGCAGCTCAACAGGGATAGGTCGTCAGCCCCAGCATTTT
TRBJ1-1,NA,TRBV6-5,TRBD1,CASKGQGGTEAFF,TGTGCCAGCAAAGGACAGGGTGGCACTGAAGCTTTCTTT
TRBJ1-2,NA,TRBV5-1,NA,CASSLDPTASNYGYTF,TGCGCCAGCAGCTTGGACCCAACAGCTTCTAACTATGGCTACACCTTC